This TCR beta chain appears in the sequencing data of a study of OX40 agonist ivuxolimab in advanced cancers. Study information: Patients received ivuxolimab, an intravenous treatment, every 2 weeks at 0.01 to 10 mg/kg. Overall study findings and caveats: Clonal expansion from baseline to week 6 occurred in both CD4+ and CD8+ T cells.

TCRdb's copy holds only in-frame clones and misses some; the assay was immunoSEQ multiplex PCR. Altogether 50,000 to 65,000 clones are present, nearly 90% being singletons, with the ten largest covering approximately 12%. Germline lookup yields CDR1 MGHRA and CDR2 YSYEKL. V was trimmed by 0 bases and J by 4 bases, leaving 16 bases between them. The CDR3 is 17 residues long. For this clone: The antigen remains undetermined.

The sequencing here drew on CD4+ or CD8+ T cells sorted from blood, taken in a trial of the OX40 agonist ivuxolimab. The sequence derives from an adult with an advanced solid tumor such as melanoma, head and neck, liver or kidney cancer. The chain is built from TRBV4-1 and TRBJ1-3; D remains ambiguous. The CDR3, as DNA: TGCGCCAGCAGCCAAGACGTGGGCCTGGTGCTCGGAAACACCATATATTTT. It codes for CASSQDVGLVLGNTIYF.